This TCR beta chain was sequenced for a study of beta chain features in type 1 diabetes. As for this clone: The antigen remains unidentified.

Germline trimming cut 4 bases from V and 0 bases from J; bases unmatched to any gene: 11. The germline V gene encodes CDR1 SGHTA and CDR2 FQGTGA. This CDR3 is 18 amino acids long. Study-level points and caveats: In all four CD4+ subsets, TCRB CDR3 length was significantly, moderately reduced in type 1 diabetes.

The sequenced template was cDNA made from the entire isolated RNA. The table came from immunoSEQ multiplex PCR; TCRdb's copy has only in-frame clones and leaves some out. The sample carries 400,000 to 600,000 clones, roughly 30% recorded once. CD45RO/CCR7/CD25/CD127/CD95/CD27 staining was used to isolate CD4+ naive, central memory, regulatory and stem cell-like memory cells by sorting. The genes are TRBV7-3 and TRBJ2-3, with 9 positions matching TRBD2. The receptor was isolated from a man aged 18 to 30 in good health. The material sequenced was naive CD4+ T cells from blood. The chain's CDR3 is CASSSWTSAIGSTDTQYF. The CDR3 nucleotides read TGTGCCAGCAGCTCTTGGACTAGCGCGATCGGGAGCACAGATACGCAGTATTTT.